This T cell receptor beta chain was retrieved from a study of a mutant IDH1 vaccine in newly diagnosed glioma. On the study more broadly: Pretreatment consisted of radiotherapy, temozolomide, or both, with most receiving both.

General study results and limits: There seemed to be no relation between pseudoprogression and changes in top peripheral T cell clonotypes.

The time point is: baseline, week 1 (first vaccination visit). The treatment denotes: pre-vaccination baseline after standard-of-care therapy. Donors had new IDH1-mutant astrocytomas of WHO grade 3 or 4 (ATRX-lost). This clone has only one observation. The antigen is unknown. Libraries were prepared by immunoSEQ multiplex PCR; TCRdb keeps only in-frame clonotypes and omits some of them. The repertoire includes 85,000 to 100,000 clones, around 90% of them detected once, and approximately 0.57% sits in the top ten. The V end was cut by 4 bases, the J end by 3 bases, with 15 bases between. Germline CDR1 is ENHRY and CDR2 is SYGVKD. The length of the CDR3 is 16 residues.

The sequences come from PBMCs, collected from a glioma patient treated with radiotherapy, temozolomide or both. This clonotype was sampled from a woman aged 50 to 60 with glioma. The chain carries TRBV10-3 and TRBJ1-4; no reliable D call. The CDR3 reads CAISVSERQANEKLFF. Written as DNA, the CDR3 is TGTGCCATCAGTGTGTCTGAACGGCAGGCTAATGAAAAACTGTTTTTT.